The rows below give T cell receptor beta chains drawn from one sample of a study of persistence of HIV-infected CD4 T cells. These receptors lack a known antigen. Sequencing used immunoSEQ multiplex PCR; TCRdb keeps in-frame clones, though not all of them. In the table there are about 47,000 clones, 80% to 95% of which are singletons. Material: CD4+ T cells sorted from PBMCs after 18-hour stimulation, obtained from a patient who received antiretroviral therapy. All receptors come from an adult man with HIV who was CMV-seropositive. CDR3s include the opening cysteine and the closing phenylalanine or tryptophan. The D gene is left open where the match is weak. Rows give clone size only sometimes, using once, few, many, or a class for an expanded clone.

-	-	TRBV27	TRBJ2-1	CASSSEVGSSEQFF	TGTGCCAGCAGTTCGGAGGTGGGTTCCAGTGAGCAGTTCTTC
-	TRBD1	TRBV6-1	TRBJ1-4	CASSEGTGGQRGLEKLFF	TGTGCCAGCAGTGAAGGGACAGGGGGCCAGCGGGGTCTTGAAAAACTGTTTTTT
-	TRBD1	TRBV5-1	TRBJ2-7	CASSRDGTGSSYEQYF	TGCGCCAGCAGCCGGGACGGGACAGGGAGCTCCTACGAGCAGTACTTC
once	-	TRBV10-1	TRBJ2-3	CASSAANRETDTQYF	TGCGCCAGCAGTGCGGCGAACAGGGAAACAGATACGCAGTATTTT
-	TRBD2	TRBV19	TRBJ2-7	CASSRPLGRGGYEQYF	TGTGCCAGTAGTAGGCCCCTCGGAAGGGGAGGGTACGAGCAGTACTTC
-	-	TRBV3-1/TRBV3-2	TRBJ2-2	CASSLNTGELFF	TGTGCCAGCAGCCTCAACACCGGGGAGCTGTTTTTT
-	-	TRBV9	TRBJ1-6	CASSVKPYNSPLHF	TGTGCCAGCAGCGTTAAGCCTTATAATTCACCCCTCCACTTT
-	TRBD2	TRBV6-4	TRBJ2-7	CASSDGASGGSSYEQYF	TGTGCCAGCAGTGACGGGGCTAGCGGGGGTAGCTCCTACGAGCAGTACTTC
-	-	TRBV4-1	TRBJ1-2	CASSQDPALNYGYTF	TGCGCCAGCAGCCAAGATCCCGCACTCAACTATGGCTACACCTTC
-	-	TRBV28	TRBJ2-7	CASSSPQIGASYEQYF	TGTGCCAGCAGTTCCCCCCAGATAGGGGCCTCCTACGAGCAGTACTTC
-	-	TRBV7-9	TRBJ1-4	CASSSLVVRIKEEKLFF	TGTGCCAGCAGCTCGTTGGTAGTTCGGATCAAAGAAGAAAAACTGTTTTTT
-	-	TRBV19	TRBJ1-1	CASSWNRETEAFF	TGTGCCAGTAGTTGGAACAGGGAGACTGAAGCTTTCTTT
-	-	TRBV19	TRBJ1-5	CASSIGGSINQPQHF	TGTGCCAGTAGTATCGGGGGCAGTATCAATCAGCCCCAGCATTTT
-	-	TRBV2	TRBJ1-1	CASSESLGGTEAFF	TGTGCCAGCAGTGAAAGTTTAGGGGGGACTGAAGCTTTCTTT
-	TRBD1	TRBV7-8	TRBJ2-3	CASSLVLRQGADTQYF	TGTGCCAGCAGCTTAGTCCTCCGGCAGGGGGCAGATACGCAGTATTTT
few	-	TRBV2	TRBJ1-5	CASTQQGISNQPQHF	TGTGCCAGCACCCAGCAGGGTATTAGCAATCAGCCCCAGCATTTT
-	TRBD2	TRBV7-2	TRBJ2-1	CASSLDRGGVNEQFF	TGTGCCAGCAGCTTAGATCGGGGGGGCGTCAATGAGCAGTTCTTC
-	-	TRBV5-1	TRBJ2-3	CASRRSGAGSTDTQYF	TGCGCCAGCAGACGGTCCGGGGCCGGGAGCACAGATACGCAGTATTTT
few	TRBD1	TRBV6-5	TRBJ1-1	CATDRGNMNTEAFF	TGTGCCACCGACAGGGGGAACATGAACACTGAAGCTTTCTTT
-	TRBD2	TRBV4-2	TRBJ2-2	CASSQDLGGLSRNTGELFF	TGTGCCAGCAGCCAAGATTTGGGAGGGCTTAGCCGGAACACCGGGGAGCTGTTTTTT
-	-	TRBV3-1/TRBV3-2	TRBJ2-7	CASSQSRYEQYF	TGTGCCAGCAGCCAGTCCCGCTACGAGCAGTACTTC
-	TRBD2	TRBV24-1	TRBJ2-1	CATSDLTSGEYNEQFF	TGTGCCACCAGTGATTTGACTAGCGGGGAATACAATGAGCAGTTCTTC
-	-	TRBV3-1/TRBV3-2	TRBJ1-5	CASSLRDQPQHF	TGTGCCAGCAGCCTCCGGGATCAGCCCCAGCATTTT
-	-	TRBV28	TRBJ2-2	CATRPGGARRTGELFF	TGTGCCACCCGCCCGGGTGGGGCCCGAAGGACCGGGGAGCTGTTTTTT
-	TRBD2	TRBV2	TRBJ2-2	CASTAGGPVTGELFF	TGTGCCAGCACAGCGGGGGGGCCGGTCACCGGGGAGCTGTTTTTT
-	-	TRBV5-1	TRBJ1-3	CASSLSVSGNTIYF	TGCGCCAGCAGCTTGTCCGTCTCTGGAAACACCATATATTTT
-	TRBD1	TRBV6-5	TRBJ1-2	CASRRQGARYGYTF	TGTGCCAGCAGACGACAGGGGGCGCGCTATGGCTACACCTTC
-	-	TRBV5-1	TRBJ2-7	CASSQDYEQYF	TGCGCCAGCAGCCAGGACTACGAGCAGTACTTC
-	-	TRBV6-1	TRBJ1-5	CASSETATVRGNQPQHF	TGTGCCAGCAGTGAAACCGCAACGGTCCGCGGCAATCAGCCCCAGCATTTT
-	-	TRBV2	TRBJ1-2	CASSISRGDGYTF	TGTGCCAGCAGTATTAGTAGGGGGGATGGCTACACCTTC
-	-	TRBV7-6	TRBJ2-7	CASRNEQYF	TGTGCCAGCAGGAACGAGCAGTACTTC
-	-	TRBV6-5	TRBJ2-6	CASKQPLSGANVLTF	TGTGCCAGCAAACAGCCCCTCTCTGGGGCCAACGTCCTGACTTTC
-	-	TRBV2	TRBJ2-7	CASVDTPGYEQYF	TGTGCCAGCGTAGACACCCCCGGGTACGAGCAGTACTTC
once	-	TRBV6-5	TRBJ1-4	CASSPRGIAEKLFF	TGTGCCAGCAGCCCCAGGGGAATAGCTGAAAAACTGTTTTTT
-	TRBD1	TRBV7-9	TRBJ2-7	CASSLRDRDYEQYF	TGTGCCAGCAGCTTAAGGGACAGGGACTACGAGCAGTACTTC
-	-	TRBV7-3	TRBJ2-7	CASSLLGGEQYF	TGTGCCAGCAGCTTATTGGGGGGTGAGCAGTACTTC
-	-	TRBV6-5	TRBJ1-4	CASNSRGSTNEKLFF	TGTGCCAGCAACAGCCGGGGCTCAACTAATGAAAAACTGTTTTTT
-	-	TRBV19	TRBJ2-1	CASRDGGLNEQFF	TGTGCCAGTAGGGACGGGGGCTTGAATGAGCAGTTCTTC
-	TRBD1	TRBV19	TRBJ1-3	CATWTGRNSGNTIYF	TGTGCCACGTGGACAGGGCGGAACTCTGGAAACACCATATATTTT